This T cell receptor beta chain was sequenced for a study of cytomegalovirus exposure and HLA in healthy donors. Researchers ran the PCR with 60 Vbeta and 13 Jbeta primers. The protocol was immunoSEQ multiplex PCR, while the TCRdb copy is restricted to in-frame clones and leaves out a portion. The sample has around 200,000 clones; roughly 80% are singletons. Notes on this clone: Its antigen remains unknown.

Donors had nominal health at sampling but likely had unrecorded immune exposures. Study-wide points: Reports state that TCR beta sequences accurately predicted most subjects' HLA-A and HLA-B alleles. An apparent linkage of common viral pathogens to several of the most significant clusters emerged in a later analysis.

The CDR3 contains 13 residues. V lost 6 bases, J lost 6 bases, and 15 bases lay in between. CDR1 is LNHDA, CDR2 SQIVND, per germline (reference sequence). The clonotype originates from a girl aged 2-9 years in good health and CMV-seronegative. Sequencing was performed on PBMCs. The rearrangement joins TRBV19 to TRBJ2-7; D is perhaps TRBD1 (5 bases). CDR3 coding DNA: TGTGCCAGTAGCCCAGGGCCTTCATCCGAGCAGTACTTC. It codes for CASSPGPSSEQYF.